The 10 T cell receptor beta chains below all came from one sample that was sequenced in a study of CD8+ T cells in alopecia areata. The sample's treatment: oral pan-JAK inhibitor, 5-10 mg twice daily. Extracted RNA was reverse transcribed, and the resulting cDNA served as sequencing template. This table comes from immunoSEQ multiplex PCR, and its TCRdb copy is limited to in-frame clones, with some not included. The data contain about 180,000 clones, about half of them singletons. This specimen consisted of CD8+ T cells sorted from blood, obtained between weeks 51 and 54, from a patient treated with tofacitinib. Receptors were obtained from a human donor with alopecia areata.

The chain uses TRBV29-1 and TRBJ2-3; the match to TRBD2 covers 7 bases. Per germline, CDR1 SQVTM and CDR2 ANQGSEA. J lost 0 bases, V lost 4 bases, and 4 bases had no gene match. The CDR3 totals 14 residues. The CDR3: CSVAWRGSTDTQYF. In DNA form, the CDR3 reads TGCAGCGTTGCTTGGCGGGGGAGCACAGATACGCAGTATTTT.

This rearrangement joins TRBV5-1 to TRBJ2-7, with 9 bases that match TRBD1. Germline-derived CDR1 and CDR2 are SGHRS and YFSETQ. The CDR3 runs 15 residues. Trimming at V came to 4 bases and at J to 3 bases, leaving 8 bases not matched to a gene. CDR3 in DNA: TGCGCCAGCAGCGCTCCGGGACAGGGTCTCTACGAGCAGTACTTC. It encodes CASSAPGQGLYEQYF.

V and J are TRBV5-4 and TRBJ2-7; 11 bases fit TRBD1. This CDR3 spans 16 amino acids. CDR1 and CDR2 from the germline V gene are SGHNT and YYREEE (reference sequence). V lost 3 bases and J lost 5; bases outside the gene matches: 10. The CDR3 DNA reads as TGTGCCAGCAGCTCCTGGACAGGGGGCTTTTCGGACGAGCAGTACTTC. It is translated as CASSSWTGGFSDEQYF.

CDR3 amino acids: CASSSLGEPSYEQYF. The DNA for the CDR3 is TGTGCCAGCAGTTCCCTCGGGGAGCCGTCCTACGAGCAGTACTTC. The V call is TRBV27, the J call TRBJ2-7; perhaps TRBD2 as D (5 bases). Trimming pared 4 bases from V and 1 base from J, leaving 14 bases between. This CDR3 has 15 amino acids. The germline gives CDR1 MNHEY, CDR2 SMNVEV (reference sequence).

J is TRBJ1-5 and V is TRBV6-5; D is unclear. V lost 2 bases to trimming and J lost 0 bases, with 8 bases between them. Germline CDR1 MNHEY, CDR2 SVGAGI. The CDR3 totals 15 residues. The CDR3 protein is CASSYQMNSNQPQHF. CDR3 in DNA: TGTGCCAGCAGTTACCAGATGAATAGCAATCAGCCCCAGCATTTT.

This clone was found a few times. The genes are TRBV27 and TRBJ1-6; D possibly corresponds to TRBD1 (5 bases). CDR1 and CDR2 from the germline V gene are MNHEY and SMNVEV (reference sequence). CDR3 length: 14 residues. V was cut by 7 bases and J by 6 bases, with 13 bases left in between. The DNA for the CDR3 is TGTGCCAGCACCCCCGGGGGATCTAATTCACCCCTCCACTTT. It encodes CASTPGGSNSPLHF.

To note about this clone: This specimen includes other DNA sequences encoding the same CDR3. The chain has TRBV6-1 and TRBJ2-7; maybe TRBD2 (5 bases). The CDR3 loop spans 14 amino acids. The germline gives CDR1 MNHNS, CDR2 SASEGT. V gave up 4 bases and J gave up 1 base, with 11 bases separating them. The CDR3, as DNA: TGTGCCAGCAGTGGACGAGGGTCATCCTACGAGCAGTACTTC. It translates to CASSGRGSSYEQYF.

This chain's CDR3 is CASSDVQEGSRYTF. The CDR3 DNA reads TGTGCCAGCAGTGATGTCCAGGAGGGCTCCCGCTACACCTTC. The rearrangement links TRBV2 to TRBJ1-2; D unresolved. V lost 3 bases and J lost 9, with 17 bases in between. In germline, CDR1 is SNHLY, CDR2 FYNNEI. CDR3 length: 14 amino acids.

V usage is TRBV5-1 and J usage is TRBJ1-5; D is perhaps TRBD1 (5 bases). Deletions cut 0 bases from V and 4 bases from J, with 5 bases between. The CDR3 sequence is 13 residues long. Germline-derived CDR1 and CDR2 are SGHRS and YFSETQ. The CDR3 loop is CASSLGQNQPQHF. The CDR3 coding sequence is TGCGCCAGCAGCTTGGGACAGAATCAGCCCCAGCATTTT.

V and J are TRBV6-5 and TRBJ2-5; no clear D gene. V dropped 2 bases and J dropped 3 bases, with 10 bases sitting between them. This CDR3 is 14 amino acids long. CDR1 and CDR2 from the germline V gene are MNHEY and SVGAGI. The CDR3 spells CASSYVGRKETQYF. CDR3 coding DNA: TGTGCCAGCAGTTACGTCGGCAGGAAAGAGACCCAGTACTTC.